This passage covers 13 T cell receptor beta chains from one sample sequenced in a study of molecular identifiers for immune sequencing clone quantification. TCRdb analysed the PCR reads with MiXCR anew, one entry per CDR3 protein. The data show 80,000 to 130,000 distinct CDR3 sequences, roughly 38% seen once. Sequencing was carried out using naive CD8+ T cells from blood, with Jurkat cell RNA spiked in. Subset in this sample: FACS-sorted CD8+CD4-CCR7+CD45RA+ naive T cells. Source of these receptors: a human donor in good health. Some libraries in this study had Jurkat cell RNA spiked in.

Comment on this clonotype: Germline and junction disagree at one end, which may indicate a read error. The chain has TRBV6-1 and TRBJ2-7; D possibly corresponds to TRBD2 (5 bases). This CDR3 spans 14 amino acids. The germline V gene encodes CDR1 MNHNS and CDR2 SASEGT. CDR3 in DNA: TGTGCCTGCAGTGGTTCGGGGTGGGTCTACGAGCAGTACTTC. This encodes CACSGSGWVYEQYF.

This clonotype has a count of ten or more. The CDR3 loop is CASSDRAPYEQYF. In DNA form, the CDR3 reads TGTGCCAGCAGTGACAGGGCGCCCTACGAGCAGTACTTC. The chain joins TRBV6-2 or TRBV6-3 to TRBJ2-7, with TRBD1 matching 7 bases. V lost 5 bases and J lost 2; bases outside the gene matches: 3. CDR3 length: 13 amino acids. Germline-derived CDR1 and CDR2 are MNHEY and SVGEGT.

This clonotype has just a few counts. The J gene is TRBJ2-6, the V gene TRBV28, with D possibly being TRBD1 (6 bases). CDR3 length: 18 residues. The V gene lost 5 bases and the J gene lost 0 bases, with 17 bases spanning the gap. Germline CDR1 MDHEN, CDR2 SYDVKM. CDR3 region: CASSPWDIGDSGANVLTF. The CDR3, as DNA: TGTGCCAGCAGTCCGTGGGACATTGGGGACTCTGGGGCCAACGTCCTGACTTTC.

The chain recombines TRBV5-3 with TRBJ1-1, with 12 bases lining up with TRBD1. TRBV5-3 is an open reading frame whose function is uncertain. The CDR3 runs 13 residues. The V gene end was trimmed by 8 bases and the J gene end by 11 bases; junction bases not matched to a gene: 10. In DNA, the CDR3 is TGTGCCAGCAGAACCGGGACAGGGGGCTTGGCTTTCTTT. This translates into CASRTGTGGLAFF.

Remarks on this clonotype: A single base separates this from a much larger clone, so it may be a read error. In DNA, the CDR3 is TGCAGCGATGAGGACACAGATACGCAGTATTTT. Protein sequence: CSDEDTDTQYF. The chain recombines TRBV29-1 with TRBJ2-3, with unresolved D. The CDR3 loop spans 11 amino acids. Germline values: CDR1 SQVTM, CDR2 ANQGSEA. Deletions cut 7 bases from V and 2 bases from J, with 7 bases between.

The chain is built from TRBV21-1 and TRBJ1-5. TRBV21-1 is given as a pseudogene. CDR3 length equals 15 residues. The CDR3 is CASSGRTVSNQPQHF. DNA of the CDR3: TGTGCCAGCAGCGGACGGACGGTTAGCAATCAGCCCCAGCATTTT.

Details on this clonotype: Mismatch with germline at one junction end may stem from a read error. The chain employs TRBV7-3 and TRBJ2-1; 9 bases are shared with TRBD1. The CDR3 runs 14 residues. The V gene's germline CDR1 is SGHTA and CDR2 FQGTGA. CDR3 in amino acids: CASSLTGGESEQFF. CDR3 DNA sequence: TGTGCCAGCAGCCTAACAGGGGGCGAGAGTGAGCAGTTCTTC.

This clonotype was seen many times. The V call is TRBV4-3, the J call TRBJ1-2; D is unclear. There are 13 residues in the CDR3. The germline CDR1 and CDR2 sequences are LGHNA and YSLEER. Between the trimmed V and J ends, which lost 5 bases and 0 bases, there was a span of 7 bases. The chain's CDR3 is CASSAHTNYGYTF. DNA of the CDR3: TGCGCCAGCAGCGCACATACTAACTATGGCTACACCTTC.

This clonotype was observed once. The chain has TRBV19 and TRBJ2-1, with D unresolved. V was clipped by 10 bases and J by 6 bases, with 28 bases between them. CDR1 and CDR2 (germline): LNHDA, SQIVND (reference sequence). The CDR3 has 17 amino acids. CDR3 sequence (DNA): TGTGCCACCACCCTTCAAGCTGGCGCACCCCCCGGCAATGAGCAGTTCTTC. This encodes CATTLQAGAPPGNEQFF.

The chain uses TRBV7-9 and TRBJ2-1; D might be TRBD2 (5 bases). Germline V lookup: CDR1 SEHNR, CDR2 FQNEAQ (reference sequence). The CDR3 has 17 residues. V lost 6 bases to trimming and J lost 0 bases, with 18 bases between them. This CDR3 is CASSPHGVTGSYNEQFF. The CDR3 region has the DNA TGTGCCAGCAGTCCACACGGGGTTACGGGCTCCTACAATGAGCAGTTCTTC.

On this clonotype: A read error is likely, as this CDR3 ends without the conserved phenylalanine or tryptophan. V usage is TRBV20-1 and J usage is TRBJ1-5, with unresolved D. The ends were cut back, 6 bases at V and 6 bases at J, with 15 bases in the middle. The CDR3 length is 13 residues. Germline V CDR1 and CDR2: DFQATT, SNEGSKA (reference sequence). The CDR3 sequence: CSAQGQPIQPQHI. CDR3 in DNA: TGCAGTGCCCAAGGTCAGCCAATTCAGCCCCAGCATATT.

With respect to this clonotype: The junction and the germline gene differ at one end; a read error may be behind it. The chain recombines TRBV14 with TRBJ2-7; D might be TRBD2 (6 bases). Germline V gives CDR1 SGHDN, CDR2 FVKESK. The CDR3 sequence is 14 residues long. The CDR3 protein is CSSSRDSSWYEQYF. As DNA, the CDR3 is TGTTCCAGCAGCCGGGACTCTAGCTGGTACGAGCAGTACTTC.

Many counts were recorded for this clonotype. The CDR3 loop reads CASSVRSTDTQYF. The CDR3 DNA reads as TGTGCCAGCAGTGTCCGAAGCACAGATACGCAGTATTTT. This sequence joins TRBV6-4 and TRBJ2-3; D gene ambiguous. CDR1 is MRHNA, CDR2 SNTAGT, per germline. Deletions cut 4 bases from V and 0 bases from J, with 5 bases between. The CDR3 loop spans 13 amino acids.